Presented here are 5 T cell receptor beta chains from one specimen sequenced in a study of identical twins (dated by TCRdb to 2016 to 2018). Libraries were constructed by 5' RACE. TCRdb lists the instrument as Illumina HiSeq 2000. Starting from the raw public reads, TCRdb applied fastp trimming at Q25, assembled clones with MiXCR and retained in-frame beta chains. Each entry is one CDR3 protein sequence, shown with its most common DNA and genes. This sample lists hundreds of thousands of distinct CDR3 sequences; less than 9% were detected once. The top ten hold 2% to 2.5% of the sample. The same data also went into a second study, on yellow fever vaccine responses in identical twins.

The specimen was memory (CD45RO+) T cells sorted from blood. Interpreted using the paper, the cell subset or site label stands for: CD45RO+ enriched T cells. Receptors were obtained from a woman between 18 and 29 years old in good health.

The chain combines TRBV6-1 with TRBJ2-7, with 9 bases matching TRBD2. The ends lost 5 bases at V and 3 bases at J; junction bases unmatched: 11. Germline CDR1 is MNHNS and CDR2 is SASEGT. This CDR3 is built from 16 residues. Here the CDR3 DNA reads TGTGCCAGCAGTCCTCTCCGGATTAGCGGGGGCTACGAGCAGTACGTC. Amino acids: CASSPLRISGGYEQYV.

This clonotype was recorded a few times. The genes are TRBV25-1 and TRBJ2-2; D may be TRBD1 or TRBD2 (5 bases each). The CDR3 totals 16 residues. The germline gives CDR1 MGHDK, CDR2 SYGVNS. Deletions cut 1 base from V and 5 bases from J, with 14 bases between. CDR3 in DNA: TGTGCCAGCAGTGAATTAGGAGGCAGGGTTACCGGGGAGCTGTTTTTT. Amino acids: CASSELGGRVTGELFF.

This clonotype was seen more than once but under ten times. In DNA, the CDR3 is TGTGCCAGCAGCCGGGACAGGGGTCGTCCTAACTATGGCTACACCTTC. As protein: CASSRDRGRPNYGYTF. This sequence joins TRBV5-5 and TRBJ1-2; 10 bases match TRBD1. CDR3 length: 16 amino acids. In germline, CDR1 is SGHKS, CDR2 YYEKEE (reference sequence). The V and J ends lost 4 bases and 0 bases, in that order; junction bases with no gene match: 6.

This clonotype was seen more than once but under ten times. The V call is TRBV5-1, the J call TRBJ2-7, with 8 bases matching TRBD2. The CDR3 covers 14 residues. Per the germline V gene, CDR1 is SGHRS and CDR2 is YFSETQ. Trimming cost V 0 bases and J 3 bases; bases outside gene matches: 2. This chain's CDR3 is CASSLAGGHYEQYV. The CDR3 DNA reads as TGCGCCAGCAGCTTGGCGGGGGGGCACTACGAGCAGTACGTC.

In its sample, this clonotype was seen many times. The rearrangement joins TRBV4-1 to TRBJ1-1; D unclear. The germline gives CDR1 MGHRA, CDR2 YSYEKL. There are 15 residues in the CDR3. V was clipped by 1 base and J by 0 bases, with 9 bases between them. The CDR3 here is CASSQVLGLNTEAFF. Here the CDR3 DNA reads TGCGCCAGCAGCCAAGTGTTAGGGTTGAACACTGAAGCTTTCTTT.